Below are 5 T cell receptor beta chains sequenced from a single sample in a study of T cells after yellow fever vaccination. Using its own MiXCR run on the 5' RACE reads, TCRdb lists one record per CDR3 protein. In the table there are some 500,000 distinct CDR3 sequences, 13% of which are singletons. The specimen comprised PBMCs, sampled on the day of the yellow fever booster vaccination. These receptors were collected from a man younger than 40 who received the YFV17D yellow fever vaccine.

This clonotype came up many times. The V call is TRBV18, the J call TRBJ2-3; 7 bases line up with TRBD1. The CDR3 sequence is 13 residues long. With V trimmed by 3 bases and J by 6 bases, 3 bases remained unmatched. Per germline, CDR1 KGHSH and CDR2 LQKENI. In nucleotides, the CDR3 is TGTGCCAGCTCACCGCAGGGGGTGGATACGCAGTATTTT. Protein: CASSPQGVDTQYF.

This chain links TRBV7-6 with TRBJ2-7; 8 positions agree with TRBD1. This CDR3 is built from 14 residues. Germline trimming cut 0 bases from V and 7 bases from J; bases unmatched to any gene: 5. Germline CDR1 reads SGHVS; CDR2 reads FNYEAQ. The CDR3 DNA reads TGTGCCAGCAGCTTAGCGCTCAGGGGGCTGGAGCAGTACTTC. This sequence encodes CASSLALRGLEQYF. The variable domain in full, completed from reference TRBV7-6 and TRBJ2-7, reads GAGVSQSPRYKVTKRGQDVALRCDPISGHVSLYWYRQALGQGPEFLTYFNYEAQQDKSGLPNDRFSAERPEGSISTLTIQRTEQRDSAMYRCASSLALRGLEQYFGPGTRLTVT.

The CDR3 spells CASSLRGNIQETQYF. CDR3 nucleotide sequence: TGTGCCAGCAGCCTCCGGGGGAATATCCAAGAGACCCAGTACTTC. The rearrangement uses TRBV14 and TRBJ2-5; D possibly corresponds to TRBD2 (6 bases). V was shortened by 4 bases and J by 1 base, with 13 bases between the two germline ends. Germline V CDR1 and CDR2: SGHDN, FVKESK. CDR3 size: 15 residues.

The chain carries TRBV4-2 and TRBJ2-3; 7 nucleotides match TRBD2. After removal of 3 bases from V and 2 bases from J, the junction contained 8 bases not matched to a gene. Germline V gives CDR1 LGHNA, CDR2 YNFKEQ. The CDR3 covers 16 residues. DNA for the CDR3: TGTGCCAGCAGCCAGTATCAAGCGGGACCCACAGATACGCAGTATTTT. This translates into CASSQYQAGPTDTQYF.

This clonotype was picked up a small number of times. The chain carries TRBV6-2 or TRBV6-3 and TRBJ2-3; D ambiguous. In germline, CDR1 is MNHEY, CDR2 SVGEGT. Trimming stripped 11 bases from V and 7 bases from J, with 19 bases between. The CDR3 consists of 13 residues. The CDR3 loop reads CALGESPLNTQYF. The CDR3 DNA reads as TGTGCCCTTGGAGAGTCTCCGTTAAATACGCAGTATTTT.